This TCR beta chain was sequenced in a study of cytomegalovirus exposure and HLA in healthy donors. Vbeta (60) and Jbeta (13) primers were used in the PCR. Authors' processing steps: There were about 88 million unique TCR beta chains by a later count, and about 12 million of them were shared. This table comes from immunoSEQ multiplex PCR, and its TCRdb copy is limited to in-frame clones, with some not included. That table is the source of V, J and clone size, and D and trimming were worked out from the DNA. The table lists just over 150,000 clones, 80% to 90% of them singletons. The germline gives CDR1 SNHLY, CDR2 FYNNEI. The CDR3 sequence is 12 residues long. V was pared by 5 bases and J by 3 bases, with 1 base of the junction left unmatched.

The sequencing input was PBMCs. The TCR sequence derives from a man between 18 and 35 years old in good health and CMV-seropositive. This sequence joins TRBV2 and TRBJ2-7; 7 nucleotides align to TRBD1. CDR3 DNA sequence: TGTGCCAGCAGTCAGGGGGTCTACGAGCAGTACTTC. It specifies CASSQGVYEQYF.